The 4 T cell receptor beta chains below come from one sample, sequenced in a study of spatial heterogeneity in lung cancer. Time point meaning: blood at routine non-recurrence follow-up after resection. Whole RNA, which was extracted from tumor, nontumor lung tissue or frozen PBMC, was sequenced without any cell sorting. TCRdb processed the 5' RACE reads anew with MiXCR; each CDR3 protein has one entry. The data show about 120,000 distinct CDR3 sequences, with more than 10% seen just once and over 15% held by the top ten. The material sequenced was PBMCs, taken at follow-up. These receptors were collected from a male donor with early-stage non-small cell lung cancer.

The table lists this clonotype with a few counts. This CDR3 reads CASSLSHGRLTGVGYTF. The CDR3 coding sequence is TGTGCCAGCAGTTTATCCCACGGGCGGTTAACAGGGGTGGGCTACACCTTC. This chain uses TRBV27 with TRBJ1-2; 7 bases align to TRBD1. The germline V gene has CDR1 MNHEY and CDR2 SMNVEV (reference sequence). Germline trimming cut 0 bases from V and 8 bases from J; bases unmatched to any gene: 15. The CDR3 runs to 17 residues.

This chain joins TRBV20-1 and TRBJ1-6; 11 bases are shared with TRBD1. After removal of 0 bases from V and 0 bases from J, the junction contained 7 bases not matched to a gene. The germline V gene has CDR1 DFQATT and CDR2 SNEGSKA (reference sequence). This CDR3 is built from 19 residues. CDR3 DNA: TGCAGTGCTAGAGAAAGTGAAGGACAGGGGGCCTCCTATAATTCACCCCTCCACTTT. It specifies CSARESEGQGASYNSPLHF.

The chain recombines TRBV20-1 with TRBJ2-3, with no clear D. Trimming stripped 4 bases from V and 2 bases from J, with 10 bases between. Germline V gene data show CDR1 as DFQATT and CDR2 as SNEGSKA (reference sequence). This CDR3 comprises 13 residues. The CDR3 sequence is CSAKDPSTDTQYF. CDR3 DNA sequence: TGCAGTGCTAAGGACCCCTCCACAGATACGCAGTATTTT.

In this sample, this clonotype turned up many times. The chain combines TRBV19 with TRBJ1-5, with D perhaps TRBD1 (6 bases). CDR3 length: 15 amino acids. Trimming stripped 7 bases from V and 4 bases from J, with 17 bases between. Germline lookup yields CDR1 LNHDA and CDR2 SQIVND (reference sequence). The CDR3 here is CASTVDRSFNQPQHF. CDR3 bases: TGTGCCAGTACCGTGGACAGAAGCTTTAATCAGCCCCAGCATTTT.